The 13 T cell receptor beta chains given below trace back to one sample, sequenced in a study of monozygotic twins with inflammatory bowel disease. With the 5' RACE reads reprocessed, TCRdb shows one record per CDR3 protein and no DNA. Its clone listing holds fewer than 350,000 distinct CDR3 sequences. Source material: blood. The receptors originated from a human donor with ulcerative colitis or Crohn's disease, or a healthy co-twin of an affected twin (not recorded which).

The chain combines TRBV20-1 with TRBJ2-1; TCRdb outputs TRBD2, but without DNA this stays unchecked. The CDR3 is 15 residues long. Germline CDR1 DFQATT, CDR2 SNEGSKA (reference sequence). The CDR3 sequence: CSARDISGSYNEQFF.

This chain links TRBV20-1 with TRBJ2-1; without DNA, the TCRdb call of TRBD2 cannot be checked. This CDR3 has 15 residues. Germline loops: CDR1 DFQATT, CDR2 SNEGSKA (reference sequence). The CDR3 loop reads CSARDSPGLSNEQFF.

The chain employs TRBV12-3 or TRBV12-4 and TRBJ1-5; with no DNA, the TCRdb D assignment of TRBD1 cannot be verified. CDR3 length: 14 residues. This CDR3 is CASRDGQGGQPQHF.

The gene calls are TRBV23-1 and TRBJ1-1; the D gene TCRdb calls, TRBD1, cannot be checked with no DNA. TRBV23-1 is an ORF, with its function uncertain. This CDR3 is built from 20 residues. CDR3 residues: CASSQSDHRTANRMATEAFF.

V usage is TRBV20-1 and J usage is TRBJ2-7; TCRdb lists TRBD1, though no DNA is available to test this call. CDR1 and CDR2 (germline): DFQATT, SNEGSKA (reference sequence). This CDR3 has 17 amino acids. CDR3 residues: CSARAGQGPPLSYEQYF.

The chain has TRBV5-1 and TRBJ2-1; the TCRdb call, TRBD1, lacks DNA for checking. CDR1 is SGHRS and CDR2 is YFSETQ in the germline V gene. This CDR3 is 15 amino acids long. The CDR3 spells CASSLPGAARNEQFF.

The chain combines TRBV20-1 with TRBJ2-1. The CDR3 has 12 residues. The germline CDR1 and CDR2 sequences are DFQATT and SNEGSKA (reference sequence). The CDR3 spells CSARRVGNEQFF.

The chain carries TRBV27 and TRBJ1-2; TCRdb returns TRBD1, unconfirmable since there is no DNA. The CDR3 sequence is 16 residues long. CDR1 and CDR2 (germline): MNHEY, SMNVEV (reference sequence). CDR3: CASSSERDKATHGYTF.

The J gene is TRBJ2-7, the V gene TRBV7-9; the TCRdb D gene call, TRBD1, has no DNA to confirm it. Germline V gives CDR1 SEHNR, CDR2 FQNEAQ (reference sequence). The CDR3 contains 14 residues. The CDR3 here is CASSLGPPPYEQYF.

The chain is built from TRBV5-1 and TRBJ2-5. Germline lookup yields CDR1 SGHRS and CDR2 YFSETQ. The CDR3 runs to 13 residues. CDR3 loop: CASSLYGGETQYF.

This chain's CDR3 is CASSMDIMDSPLHF. This chain joins TRBV5-6 and TRBJ1-6; TCRdb lists TRBD1, though no DNA is available to test this call. The length of the CDR3 is 14 residues. CDR1 and CDR2 (germline): SGHDT, YYEEEE.

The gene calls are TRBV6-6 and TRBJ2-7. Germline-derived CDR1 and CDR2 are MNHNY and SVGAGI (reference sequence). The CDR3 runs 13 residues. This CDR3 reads CAGRSLFSYEQYF.

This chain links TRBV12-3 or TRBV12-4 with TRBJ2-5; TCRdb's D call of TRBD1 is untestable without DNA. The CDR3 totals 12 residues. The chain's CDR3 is CASSFPGETQYF.